This paragraph reports one T cell receptor (beta chain). Antigen specificity is unknown. Naive CD8 cells lacked CD45RO, underwent positive selection for CCR7 and left out terminally differentiated effector memory CD45RA+ cells. CDR1 is SGHDT and CDR2 is YYEEEE in the germline V gene. The ends lost 3 bases at V and 5 bases at J; junction bases unmatched: 6. The CDR3 has 15 residues. These data originate in a study of shared clonotypes between healthy human individuals. The study's findings and limits: When naive CD4 clonotypes were compared across a few donors, 4% to 6.5% were shared.

The data were produced by immunoSEQ multiplex PCR, yet TCRdb's version contains in-frame clones alone and is incomplete. The table includes nearly 2 million clones, roughly 95% detected once. V usage is TRBV5-6 and J usage is TRBJ2-7, with TRBD2 identical over 12 bases. The source of this sequence is a man aged 18 to 29 in good health. Sequences were obtained from naive CD8+ T cells sorted from blood. The CDR3, as DNA: TGTGCCAGCAGCTGGCGACTAGCGGGAGTAAACGAGCAGTACTTC. This translates into CASSWRLAGVNEQYF.